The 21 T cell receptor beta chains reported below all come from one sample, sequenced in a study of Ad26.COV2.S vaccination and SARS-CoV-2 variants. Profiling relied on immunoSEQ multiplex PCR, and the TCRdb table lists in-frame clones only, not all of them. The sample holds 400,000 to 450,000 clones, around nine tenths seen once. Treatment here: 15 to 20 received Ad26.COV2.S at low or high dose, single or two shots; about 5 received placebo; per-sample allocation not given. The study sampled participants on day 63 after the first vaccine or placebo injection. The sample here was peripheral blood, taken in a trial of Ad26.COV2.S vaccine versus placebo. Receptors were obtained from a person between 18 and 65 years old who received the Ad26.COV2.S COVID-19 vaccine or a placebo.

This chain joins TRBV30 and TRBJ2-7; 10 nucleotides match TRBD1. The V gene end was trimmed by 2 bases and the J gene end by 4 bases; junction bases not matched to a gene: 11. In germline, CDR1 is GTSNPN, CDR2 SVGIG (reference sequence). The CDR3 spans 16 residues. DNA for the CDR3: TGTGCCTGGAGTAAGGCCTCCGGGACAGGGGTTTACGAGCAGTACTTC. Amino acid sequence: CAWSKASGTGVYEQYF.

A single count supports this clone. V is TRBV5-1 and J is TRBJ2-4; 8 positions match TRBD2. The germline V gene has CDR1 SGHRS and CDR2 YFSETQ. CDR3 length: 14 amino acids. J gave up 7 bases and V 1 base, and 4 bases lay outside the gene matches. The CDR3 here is CASSLSAGVNIQYF. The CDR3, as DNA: TGCGCCAGCAGCTTGTCAGCGGGAGTGAACATTCAGTACTTC.

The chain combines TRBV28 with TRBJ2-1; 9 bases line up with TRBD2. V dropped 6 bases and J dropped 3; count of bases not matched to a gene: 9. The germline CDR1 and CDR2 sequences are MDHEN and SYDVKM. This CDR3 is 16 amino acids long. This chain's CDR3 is CASSPPVAGDYNEQFF. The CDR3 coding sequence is TGTGCCAGCAGCCCTCCGGTAGCGGGAGACTACAATGAGCAGTTCTTC.

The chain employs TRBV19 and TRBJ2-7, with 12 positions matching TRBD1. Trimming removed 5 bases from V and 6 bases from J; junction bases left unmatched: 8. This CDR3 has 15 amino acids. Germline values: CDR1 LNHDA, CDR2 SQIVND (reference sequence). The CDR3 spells CASSPGQGARTEQYF. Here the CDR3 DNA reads TGTGCCAGTAGTCCGGGACAGGGGGCCCGCACCGAGCAGTACTTC.

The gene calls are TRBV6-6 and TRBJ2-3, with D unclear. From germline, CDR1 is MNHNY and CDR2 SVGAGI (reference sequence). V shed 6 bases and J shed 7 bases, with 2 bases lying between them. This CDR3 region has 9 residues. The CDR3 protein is CASRYTQYF. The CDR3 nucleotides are TGTGCCAGCAGATATACGCAGTATTTT.

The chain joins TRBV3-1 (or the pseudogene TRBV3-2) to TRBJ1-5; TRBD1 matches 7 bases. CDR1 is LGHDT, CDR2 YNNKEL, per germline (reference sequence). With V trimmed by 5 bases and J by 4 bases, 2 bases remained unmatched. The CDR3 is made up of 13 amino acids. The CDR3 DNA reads TGTGCCAGCAGCGAGGGGGCGAATCAGCCCCAGCATTTT. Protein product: CASSEGANQPQHF.

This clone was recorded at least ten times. The CDR3 coding sequence is TGTGCCAGTAGGCTCAGGGCCTACACAGATACGCAGTATTTT. Translating gives CASRLRAYTDTQYF. The V and J genes are TRBV19 and TRBJ2-3, with D tentatively TRBD1 (5 bases). Trimming removed 6 bases at V and 2 bases at J, with 12 bases between. CDR1 LNHDA and CDR2 SQIVND come from the germline V gene (reference sequence). CDR3 length: 14 amino acids. Full variable domain (rest looked up from reference TRBV19 and TRBJ2-3): DGGITQSPKYLFRKEGQNVTLSCEQNLNHDAMYWYRQDPGQGLRLIYYSQIVNDFQKGDIAEGYSVSREKKESFPLTVTSAQKNPTAFYLCASRLRAYTDTQYFGPGTRLTVL.

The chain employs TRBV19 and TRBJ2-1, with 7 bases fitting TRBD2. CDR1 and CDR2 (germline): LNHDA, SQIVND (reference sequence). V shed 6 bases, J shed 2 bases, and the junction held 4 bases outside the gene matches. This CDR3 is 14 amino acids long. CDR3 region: CASRGGSPYNEQFF. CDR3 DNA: TGTGCCAGTAGGGGAGGGTCCCCCTACAATGAGCAGTTCTTC.

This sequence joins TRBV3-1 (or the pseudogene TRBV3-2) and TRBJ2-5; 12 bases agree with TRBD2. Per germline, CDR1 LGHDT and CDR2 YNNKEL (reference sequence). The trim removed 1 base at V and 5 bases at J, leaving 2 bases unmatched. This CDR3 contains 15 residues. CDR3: CASSQGTSGKETQYF. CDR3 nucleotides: TGTGCCAGCAGCCAAGGGACTAGCGGGAAGGAGACCCAGTACTTC.

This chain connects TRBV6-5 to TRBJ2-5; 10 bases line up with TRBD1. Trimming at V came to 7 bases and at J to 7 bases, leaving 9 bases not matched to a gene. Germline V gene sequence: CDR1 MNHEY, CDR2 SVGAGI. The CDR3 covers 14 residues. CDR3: CASNRDRGEGTQYF. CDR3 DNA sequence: TGTGCCAGCAATCGGGACAGGGGCGAGGGGACCCAGTACTTC.

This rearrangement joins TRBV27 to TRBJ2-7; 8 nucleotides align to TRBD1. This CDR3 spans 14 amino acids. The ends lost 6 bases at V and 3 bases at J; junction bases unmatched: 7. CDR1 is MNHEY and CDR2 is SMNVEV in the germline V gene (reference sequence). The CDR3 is CASRMTGEYYEQYF. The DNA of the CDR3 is TGTGCCAGCAGGATGACAGGGGAATACTACGAGCAGTACTTC.

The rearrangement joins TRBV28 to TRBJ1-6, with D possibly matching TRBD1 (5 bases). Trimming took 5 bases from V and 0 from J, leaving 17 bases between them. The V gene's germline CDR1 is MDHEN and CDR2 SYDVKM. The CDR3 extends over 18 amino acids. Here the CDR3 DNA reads TGTGCCAGCAGTCCTCTATCTGGGACTACCTCCTATAATTCACCCCTCCACTTT. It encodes CASSPLSGTTSYNSPLHF.

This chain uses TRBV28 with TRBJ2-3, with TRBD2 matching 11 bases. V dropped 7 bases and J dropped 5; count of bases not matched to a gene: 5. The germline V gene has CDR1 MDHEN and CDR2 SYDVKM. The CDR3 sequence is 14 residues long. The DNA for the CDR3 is TGTGCCAGCATTACTAGCGGGAGTGAAGATACGCAGTATTTT. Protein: CASITSGSEDTQYF.

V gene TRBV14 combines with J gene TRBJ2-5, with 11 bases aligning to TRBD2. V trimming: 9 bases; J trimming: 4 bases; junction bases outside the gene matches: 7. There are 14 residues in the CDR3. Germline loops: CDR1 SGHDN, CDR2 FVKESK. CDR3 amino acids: CARLAGEGGETQYF. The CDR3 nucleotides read TGTGCCAGACTAGCGGGAGAAGGGGGAGAGACCCAGTACTTC.

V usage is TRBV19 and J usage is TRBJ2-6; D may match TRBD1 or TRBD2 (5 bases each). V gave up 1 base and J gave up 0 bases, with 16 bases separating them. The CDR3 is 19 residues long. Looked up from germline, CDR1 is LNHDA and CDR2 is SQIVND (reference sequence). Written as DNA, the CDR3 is TGTGCCAGTAGTATAGGACGGGGACCGCCGTTCTCTGGGGCCAACGTCCTGACTTTC. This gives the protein CASSIGRGPPFSGANVLTF.

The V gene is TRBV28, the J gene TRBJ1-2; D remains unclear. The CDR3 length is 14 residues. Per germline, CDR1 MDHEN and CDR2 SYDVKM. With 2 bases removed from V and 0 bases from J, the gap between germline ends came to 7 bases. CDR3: CASSLTSANYGYTF. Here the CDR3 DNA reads TGTGCCAGCAGTTTAACCTCAGCTAACTATGGCTACACCTTC.

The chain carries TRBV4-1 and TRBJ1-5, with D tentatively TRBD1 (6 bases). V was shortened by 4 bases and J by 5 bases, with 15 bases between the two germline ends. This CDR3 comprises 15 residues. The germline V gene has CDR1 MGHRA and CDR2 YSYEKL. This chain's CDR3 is CASSRLDSAHQPQHF. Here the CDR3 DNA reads TGCGCCAGCAGCCGGTTGGACAGTGCTCATCAGCCCCAGCATTTT.

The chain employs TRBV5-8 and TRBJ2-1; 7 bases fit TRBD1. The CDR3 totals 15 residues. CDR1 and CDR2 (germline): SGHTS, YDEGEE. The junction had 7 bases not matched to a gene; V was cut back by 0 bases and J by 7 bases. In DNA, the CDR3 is TGTGCCAGCAGCTTGGGGACAGGTCTTGGAAATGAGCAGTTCTTC. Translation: CASSLGTGLGNEQFF.

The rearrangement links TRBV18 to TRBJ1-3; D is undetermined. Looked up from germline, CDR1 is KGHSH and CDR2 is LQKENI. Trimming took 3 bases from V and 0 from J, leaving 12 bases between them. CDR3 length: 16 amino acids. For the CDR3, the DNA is TGTGCCAGCTCACCGCTGGACGGCGCCTCTGGAAACACCATATATTTT. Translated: CASSPLDGASGNTIYF. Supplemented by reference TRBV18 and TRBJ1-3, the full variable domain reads NAGVMQNPRHLVRRRGQEARLRCSPMKGHSHVYWYRQLPEEGLKFMVYLQKENIIDESGMPKERFSAEFPKEGPSILRIQQVVRGDSAAYFCASSPLDGASGNTIYFGEGSWLTVV.

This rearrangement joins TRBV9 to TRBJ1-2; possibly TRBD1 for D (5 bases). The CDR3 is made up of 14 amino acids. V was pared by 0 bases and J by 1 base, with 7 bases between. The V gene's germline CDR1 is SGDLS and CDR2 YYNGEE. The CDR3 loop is CASSVGDSNYGYTF. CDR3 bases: TGTGCCAGCAGCGTAGGTGACAGTAACTATGGCTACACCTTC.

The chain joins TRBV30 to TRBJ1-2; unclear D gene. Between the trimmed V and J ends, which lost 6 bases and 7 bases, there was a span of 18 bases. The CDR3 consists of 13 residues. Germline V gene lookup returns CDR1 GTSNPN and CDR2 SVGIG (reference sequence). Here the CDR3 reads CACPQGFGRGYTF. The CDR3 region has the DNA TGTGCCTGCCCTCAAGGGTTCGGTCGTGGCTACACCTTC.